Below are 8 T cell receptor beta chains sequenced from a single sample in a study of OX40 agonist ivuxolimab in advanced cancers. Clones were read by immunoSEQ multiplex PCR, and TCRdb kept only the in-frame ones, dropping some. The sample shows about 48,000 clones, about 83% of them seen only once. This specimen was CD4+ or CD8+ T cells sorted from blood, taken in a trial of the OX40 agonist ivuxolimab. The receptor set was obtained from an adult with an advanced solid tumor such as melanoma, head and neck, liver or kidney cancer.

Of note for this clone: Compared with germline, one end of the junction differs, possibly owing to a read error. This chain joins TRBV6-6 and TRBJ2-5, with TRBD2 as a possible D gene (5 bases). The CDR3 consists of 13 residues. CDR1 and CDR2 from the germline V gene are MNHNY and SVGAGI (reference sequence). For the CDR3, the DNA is TGTGCCGGCAGGCCTGGACTGCAAGAGACCCAGTACTTC. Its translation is CAGRPGLQETQYF.

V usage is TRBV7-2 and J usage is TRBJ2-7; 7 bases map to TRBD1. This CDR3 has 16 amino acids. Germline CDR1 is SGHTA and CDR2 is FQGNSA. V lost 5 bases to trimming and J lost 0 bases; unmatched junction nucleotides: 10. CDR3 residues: CASSADRFKSSYEQYF. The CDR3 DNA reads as TGTGCCAGCAGCGCGGACAGGTTCAAGAGCTCCTACGAGCAGTACTTC. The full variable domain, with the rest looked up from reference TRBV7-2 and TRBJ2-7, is GAGVSQSPSNKVTEKGKDVELRCDPISGHTALYWYRQSLGQGLEFLIYFQGNSAPDKSGLPSDRFSAERTGGSVSTLTIQRTQQEDSAVYLCASSADRFKSSYEQYFGPGTRLTVT.

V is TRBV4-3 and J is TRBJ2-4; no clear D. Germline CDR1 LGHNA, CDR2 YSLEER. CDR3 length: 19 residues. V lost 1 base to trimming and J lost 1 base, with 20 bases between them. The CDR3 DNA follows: TGCGCCAGCAGCCAAGCGTTGATCCTACAAAACCGGGCCAAAAACATTCAGTACTTC. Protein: CASSQALILQNRAKNIQYF.

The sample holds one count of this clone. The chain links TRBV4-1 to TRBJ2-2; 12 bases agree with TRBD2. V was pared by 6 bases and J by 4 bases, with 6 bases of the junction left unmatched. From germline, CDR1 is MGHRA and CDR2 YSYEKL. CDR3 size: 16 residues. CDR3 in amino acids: CASSQLAGGLTGELFF. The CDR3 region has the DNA TGCGCCAGCAGTCAACTAGCGGGGGGTCTCACCGGGGAGCTGTTTTTT.

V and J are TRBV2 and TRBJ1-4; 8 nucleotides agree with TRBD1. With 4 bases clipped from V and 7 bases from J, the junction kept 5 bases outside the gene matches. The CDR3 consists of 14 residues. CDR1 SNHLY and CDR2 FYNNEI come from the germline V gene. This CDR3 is CASSGGQAGEKLFF. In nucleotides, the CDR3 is TGTGCCAGCAGTGGGGGACAGGCGGGTGAAAAACTGTTTTTT.

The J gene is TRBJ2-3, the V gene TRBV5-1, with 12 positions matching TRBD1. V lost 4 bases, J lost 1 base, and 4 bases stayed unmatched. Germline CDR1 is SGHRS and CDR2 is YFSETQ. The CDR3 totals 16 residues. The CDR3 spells CASSLGTGGGTDTQYF. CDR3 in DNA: TGCGCCAGCAGCCTCGGGACAGGGGGCGGCACAGATACGCAGTATTTT. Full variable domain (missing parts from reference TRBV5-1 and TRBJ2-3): KAGVTQTPRYLIKTRGQQVTLSCSPISGHRSVSWYQQTPGQGLQFLFEYFSETQRNKGNFPGRFSGRQFSNSRSEMNVSTLELGDSALYLCASSLGTGGGTDTQYFGPGTRLTVL.

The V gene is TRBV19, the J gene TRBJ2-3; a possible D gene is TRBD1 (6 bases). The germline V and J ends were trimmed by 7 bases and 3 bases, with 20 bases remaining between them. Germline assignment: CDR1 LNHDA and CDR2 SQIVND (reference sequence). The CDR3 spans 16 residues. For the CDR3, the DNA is TGTGCCAGTACTCCCCAGGGGAAGCGGTTGACAGATACGCAGTATTTT. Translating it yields CASTPQGKRLTDTQYF.

Here the CDR3 DNA reads TGCGCCAGCAGCCCCTCCATGGGGGGTATGGGAAAAGCCCTCCACTTT. Encoded protein: CASSPSMGGMGKALHF. The V call is TRBV5-1, the J call TRBJ1-6; D perhaps matches TRBD1 (5 bases). The CDR3 is 16 amino acids. With 4 bases removed from V and 14 bases from J, the gap between germline ends came to 25 bases. Germline CDR1 is SGHRS and CDR2 is YFSETQ.